This entry features one T cell receptor (beta chain) sequence. The antigen remains undetermined. The data stem from a study of post-analysis software for immune sequencing data. Germline CDR1 reads SGHNT; CDR2 reads YYREEE (reference sequence). This CDR3 is 15 amino acids long. The V and J ends lost 0 bases and 2 bases respectively, with 9 bases between them. Study-wide points: About 5 TRBV segments were significantly more frequent in patients than in controls. TRBV5-6, TRBV5-1 and TRBV20-1 were among these segments. Batch-matched samples strongly co-clustered by F measure.

Unique molecular identifiers were carried by the TCR beta cDNA libraries. TCRdb itself ran the PCR reads through MiXCR, one entry per CDR3 protein. Of more than 450,000 distinct CDR3 sequences in the sample, about a third were seen once. The chain carries TRBV5-4 and TRBJ2-1; D may be TRBD2 (6 bases). The source of this sequence is a girl aged 2 to 17 with multiple sclerosis. Sample: blood. The CDR3: CASSLDPGAYNEQFF. In DNA, the CDR3 is TGTGCCAGCAGCTTGGACCCGGGGGCCTACAATGAGCAGTTCTTC.